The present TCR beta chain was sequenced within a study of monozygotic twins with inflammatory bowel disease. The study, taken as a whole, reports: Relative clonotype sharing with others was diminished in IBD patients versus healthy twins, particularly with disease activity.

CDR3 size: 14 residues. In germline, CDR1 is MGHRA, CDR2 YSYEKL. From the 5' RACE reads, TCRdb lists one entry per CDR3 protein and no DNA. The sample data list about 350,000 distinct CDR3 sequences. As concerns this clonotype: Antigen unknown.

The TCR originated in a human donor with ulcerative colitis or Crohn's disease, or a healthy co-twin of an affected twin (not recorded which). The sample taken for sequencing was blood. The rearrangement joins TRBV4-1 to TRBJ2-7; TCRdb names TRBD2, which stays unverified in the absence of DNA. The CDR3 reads CASRRLAGDYEQYF.